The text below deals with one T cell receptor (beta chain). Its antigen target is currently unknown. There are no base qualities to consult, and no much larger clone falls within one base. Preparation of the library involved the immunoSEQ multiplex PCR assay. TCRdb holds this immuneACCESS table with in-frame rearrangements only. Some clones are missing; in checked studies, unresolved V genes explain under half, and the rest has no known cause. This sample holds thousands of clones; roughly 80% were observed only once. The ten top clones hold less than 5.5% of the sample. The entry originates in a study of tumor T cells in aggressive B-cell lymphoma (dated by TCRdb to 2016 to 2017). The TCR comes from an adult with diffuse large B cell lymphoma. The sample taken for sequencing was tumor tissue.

The DNA sequence follows: TGCGCCAGCAGCTTGGTGGGTGTAGCAGGGATGAACACTGAAGCTTTCTTT. Its coded protein is CASSLVGVAGMNTEAFF. The chain links TRBV5-1 with TRBJ1-1, and TRBD1 may be the D gene, going by 5 matching bases. Cut back by 0 bases and 0 bases, the V and J ends lie 15 bases apart. The germline V gene gives CDR1 as SGHRS and CDR2 as YFSETQ. Its CDR3 holds 17 amino acids, cysteine through phenylalanine. The CDR3 DNA has 51 bases and is translated from base 1.